This TCR beta chain was identified in a study of early T cells in non-severe SARS-CoV-2 infection. Overall study: Chains were unpaired, as sequencing was done on bulk RNA from unsorted whole blood.

V was clipped by 4 bases and J by 4 bases, with 14 bases between them. Germline V lookup: CDR1 DFQATT, CDR2 SNEGSKA (reference sequence). CDR3 length equals 14 residues. Points on this clonotype: Its antigen is currently unknown.

Study results and caveats: Lookups in VDJdb leaned toward anti-spike CD8 responses and missed private and CD4 specificities.

Individual cDNA molecules each received unique molecular identifiers attached to them. Via MiXCR, TCRdb re-called the 5' RACE reads, giving one row per CDR3 protein. Of tens of thousands of distinct CDR3 sequences listed, 15% to 17% were seen once; the top ten hold 10% to 15%. The sequencing sample was made of whole blood. The source of this sequence is an adult who was a healthcare worker with PCR-confirmed SARS-CoV-2 infection or an uninfected control (not recorded which). The J gene is TRBJ1-3, the V gene TRBV20-1; D unresolved. CDR3 nucleotide sequence: TGCAGTGCTACCAAAACAAGAAGCGGAAACACCATATATTTT. This gives the protein CSATKTRSGNTIYF.